A single T cell receptor (beta chain) is shown here with its context. The study assigned cohorts using participant-reported clinical history. These data originate in a study of blood T cell repertoires in COVID-19. Study summary: The samples span acute and convalescent COVID-19 from the United States, Italy and Spain. Nucleic acid was either cDNA or gDNA, and it came from T cells, B-cell-depleted T cells, or PBMCs.

Per germline, CDR1 GTSNPN and CDR2 SVGIG (reference sequence). V gave up 3 bases and J gave up 1 base, with 15 bases separating them. The CDR3 covers 15 residues. Original processing methods: Estimates of nucleated cell counts were drawn from the amplification of reference gene primers. The repertoire was sequenced with immunoSEQ multiplex PCR; TCRdb's copy has only in-frame clones and lacks some. Clone size and the V and J calls come from that table; the DNA yielded D and trimming. The top ten clones hold nearly 9.5% of a sample with around 190,000 clones, 75% to 85% of them seen once. This sequence joins TRBV30 and TRBJ1-1; D is unresolved. Sequenced material: PBMCs or T cells enriched from blood (not recorded which). This receptor was obtained from a middle-aged man who had recovered from COVID-19. CDR3 nucleotide sequence: TGTGCCTGGAGGGGGAGGGAGATGAGGAACACTGAAGCTTTCTTT. It encodes CAWRGREMRNTEAFF.